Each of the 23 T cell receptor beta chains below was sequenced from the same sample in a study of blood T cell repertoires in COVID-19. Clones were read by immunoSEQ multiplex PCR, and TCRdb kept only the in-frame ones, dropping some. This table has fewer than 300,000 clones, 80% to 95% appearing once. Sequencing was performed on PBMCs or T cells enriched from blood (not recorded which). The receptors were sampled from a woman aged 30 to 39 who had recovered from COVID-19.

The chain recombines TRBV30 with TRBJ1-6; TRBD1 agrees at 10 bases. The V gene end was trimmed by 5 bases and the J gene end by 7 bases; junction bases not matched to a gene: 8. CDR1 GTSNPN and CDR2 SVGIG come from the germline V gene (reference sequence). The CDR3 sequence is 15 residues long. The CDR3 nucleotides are TGTGCCTGGGCCCCGGGACAGGGGTCGAATTCACCCCTCCACTTT. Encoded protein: CAWAPGQGSNSPLHF. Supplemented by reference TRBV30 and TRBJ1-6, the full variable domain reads SQTIHQWPATLVQPVGSPLSLECTVEGTSNPNLYWYRQAAGRGLQLLFYSVGIGQISSEVPQNLSASRPQDRQFILSSKKLLLSDSGFYLCAWAPGQGSNSPLHFGNGTRLTVT.

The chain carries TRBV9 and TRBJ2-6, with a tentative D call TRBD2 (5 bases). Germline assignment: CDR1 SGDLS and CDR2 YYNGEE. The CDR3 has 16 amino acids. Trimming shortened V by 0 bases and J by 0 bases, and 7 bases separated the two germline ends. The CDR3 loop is CASSVAGNSGANVLTF. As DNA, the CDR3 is TGTGCCAGCAGCGTAGCGGGGAACTCTGGGGCCAACGTCCTGACTTTC.

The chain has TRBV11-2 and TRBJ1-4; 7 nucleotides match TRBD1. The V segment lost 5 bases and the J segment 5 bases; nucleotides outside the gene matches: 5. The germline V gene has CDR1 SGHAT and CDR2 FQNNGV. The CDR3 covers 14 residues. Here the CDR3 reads CASSQGTVNEKLFF. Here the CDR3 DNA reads TGTGCCAGCAGCCAAGGGACAGTCAATGAAAAACTGTTTTTT.

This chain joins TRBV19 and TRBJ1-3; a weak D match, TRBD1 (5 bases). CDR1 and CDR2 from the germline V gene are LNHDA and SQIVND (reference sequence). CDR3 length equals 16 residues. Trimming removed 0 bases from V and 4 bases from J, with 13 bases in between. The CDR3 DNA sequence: TGTGCCAGTAGTATAGATAAACAGGTAGCAGGAAACACCATATATTTT. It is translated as CASSIDKQVAGNTIYF.

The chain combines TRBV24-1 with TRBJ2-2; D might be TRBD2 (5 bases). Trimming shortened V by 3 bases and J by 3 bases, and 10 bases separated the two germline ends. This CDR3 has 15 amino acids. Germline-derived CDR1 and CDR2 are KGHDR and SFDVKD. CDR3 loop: CATSDRGLHTGELFF. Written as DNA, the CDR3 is TGTGCCACCAGTGATCGTGGACTGCACACCGGGGAGCTGTTTTTT.

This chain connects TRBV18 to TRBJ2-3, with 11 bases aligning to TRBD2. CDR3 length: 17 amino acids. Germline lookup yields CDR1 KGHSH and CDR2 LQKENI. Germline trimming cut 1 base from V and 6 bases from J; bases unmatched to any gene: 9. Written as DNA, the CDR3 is TGTGCCAGCTCACCACAACCCATAACTAGCGGGAGCGATACGCAGTATTTT. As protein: CASSPQPITSGSDTQYF.

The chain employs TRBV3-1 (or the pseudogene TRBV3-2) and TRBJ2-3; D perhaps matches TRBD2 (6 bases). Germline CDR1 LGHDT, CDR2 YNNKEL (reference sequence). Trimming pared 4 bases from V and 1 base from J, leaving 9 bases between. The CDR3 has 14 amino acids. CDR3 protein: CASSLAEGTDTQYF. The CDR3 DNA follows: TGTGCCAGCAGCCTAGCGGAGGGCACAGATACGCAGTATTTT.

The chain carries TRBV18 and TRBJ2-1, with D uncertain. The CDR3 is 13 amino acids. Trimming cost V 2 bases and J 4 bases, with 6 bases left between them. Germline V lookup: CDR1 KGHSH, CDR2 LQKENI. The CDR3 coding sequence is TGTGCCAGCTCACCAGAACAGTACAATGAGCAGTTCTTC. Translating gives CASSPEQYNEQFF.

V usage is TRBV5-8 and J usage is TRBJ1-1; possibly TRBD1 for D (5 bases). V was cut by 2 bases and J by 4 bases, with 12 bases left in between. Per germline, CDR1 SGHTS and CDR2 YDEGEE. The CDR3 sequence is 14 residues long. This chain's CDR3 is CASSLRGRGTEAFF. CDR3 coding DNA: TGTGCCAGCAGCTTAAGGGGTAGGGGCACTGAAGCTTTCTTT.

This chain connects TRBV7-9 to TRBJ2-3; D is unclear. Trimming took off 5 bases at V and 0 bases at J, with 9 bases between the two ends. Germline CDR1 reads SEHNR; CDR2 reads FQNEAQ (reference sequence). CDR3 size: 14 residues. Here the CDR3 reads CASSPQSSTDTQYF. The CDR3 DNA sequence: TGTGCCAGCAGCCCACAATCAAGCACAGATACGCAGTATTTT.

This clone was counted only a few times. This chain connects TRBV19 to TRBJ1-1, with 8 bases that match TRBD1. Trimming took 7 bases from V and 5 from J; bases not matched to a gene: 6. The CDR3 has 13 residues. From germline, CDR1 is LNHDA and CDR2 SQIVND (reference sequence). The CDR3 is CASTWDRWTEAFF. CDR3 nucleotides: TGTGCCAGTACCTGGGACAGGTGGACTGAAGCTTTCTTT. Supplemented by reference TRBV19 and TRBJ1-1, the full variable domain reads DGGITQSPKYLFRKEGQNVTLSCEQNLNHDAMYWYRQDPGQGLRLIYYSQIVNDFQKGDIAEGYSVSREKKESFPLTVTSAQKNPTAFYLCASTWDRWTEAFFGQGTRLTVV.

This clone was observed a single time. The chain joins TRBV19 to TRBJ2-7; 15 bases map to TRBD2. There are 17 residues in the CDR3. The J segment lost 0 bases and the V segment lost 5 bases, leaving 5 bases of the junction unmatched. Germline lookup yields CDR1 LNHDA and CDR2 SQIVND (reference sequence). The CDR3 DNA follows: TGTGCCAGTAGTGCCGGGACTAGCGGGGGGAGCTCCTACGAGCAGTACTTC. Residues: CASSAGTSGGSSYEQYF. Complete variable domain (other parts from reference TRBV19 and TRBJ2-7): DGGITQSPKYLFRKEGQNVTLSCEQNLNHDAMYWYRQDPGQGLRLIYYSQIVNDFQKGDIAEGYSVSREKKESFPLTVTSAQKNPTAFYLCASSAGTSGGSSYEQYFGPGTRLTVT.

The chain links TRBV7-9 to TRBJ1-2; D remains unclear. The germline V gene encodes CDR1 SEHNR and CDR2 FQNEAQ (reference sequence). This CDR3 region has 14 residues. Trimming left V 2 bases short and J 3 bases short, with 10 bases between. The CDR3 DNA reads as TGTGCCAGCAGCTTACTAGTCGGGGACTATGGCTACACCTTC. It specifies CASSLLVGDYGYTF.

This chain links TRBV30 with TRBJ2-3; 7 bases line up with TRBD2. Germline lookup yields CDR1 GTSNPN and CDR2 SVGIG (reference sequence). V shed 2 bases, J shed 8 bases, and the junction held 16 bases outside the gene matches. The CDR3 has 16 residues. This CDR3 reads CAWSLGGRTSTVTQYF. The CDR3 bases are TGTGCCTGGAGTCTTGGCGGGAGAACCTCGACGGTTACGCAGTATTTT. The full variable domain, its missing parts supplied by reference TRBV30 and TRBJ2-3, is SQTIHQWPATLVQPVGSPLSLECTVEGTSNPNLYWYRQAAGRGLQLLFYSVGIGQISSEVPQNLSASRPQDRQFILSSKKLLLSDSGFYLCAWSLGGRTSTVTQYFGPGTRLTVL.

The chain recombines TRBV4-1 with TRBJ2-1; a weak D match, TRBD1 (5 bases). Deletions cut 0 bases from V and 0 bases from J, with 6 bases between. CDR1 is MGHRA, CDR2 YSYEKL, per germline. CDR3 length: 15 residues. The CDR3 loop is CASSQDRDSYNEQFF. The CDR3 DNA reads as TGCGCCAGCAGCCAAGACAGGGACTCCTACAATGAGCAGTTCTTC.

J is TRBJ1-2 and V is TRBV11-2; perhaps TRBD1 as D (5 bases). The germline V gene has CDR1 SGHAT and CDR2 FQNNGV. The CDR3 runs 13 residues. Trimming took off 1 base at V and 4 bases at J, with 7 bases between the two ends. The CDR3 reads CASSLGQSYGYTF. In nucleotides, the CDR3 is TGTGCCAGCAGCTTAGGACAGTCCTATGGCTACACCTTC.

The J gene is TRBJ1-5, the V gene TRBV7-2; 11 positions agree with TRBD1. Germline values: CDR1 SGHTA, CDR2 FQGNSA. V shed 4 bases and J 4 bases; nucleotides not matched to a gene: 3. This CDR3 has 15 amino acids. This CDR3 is CASSWDRGNNQPQHF. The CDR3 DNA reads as TGTGCCAGCAGCTGGGACAGGGGGAATAATCAGCCCCAGCATTTT.

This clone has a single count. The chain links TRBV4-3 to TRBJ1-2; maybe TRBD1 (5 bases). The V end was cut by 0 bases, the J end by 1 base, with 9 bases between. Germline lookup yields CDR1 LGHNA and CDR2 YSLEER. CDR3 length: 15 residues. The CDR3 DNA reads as TGCGCCAGCAGCCAAGAAGGGGAAGGTAACTATGGCTACACCTTC. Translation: CASSQEGEGNYGYTF.

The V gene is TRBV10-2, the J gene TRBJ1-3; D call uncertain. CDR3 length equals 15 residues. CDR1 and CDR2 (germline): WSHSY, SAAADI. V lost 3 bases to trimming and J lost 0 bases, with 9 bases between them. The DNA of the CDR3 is TGCGCCAGCAGTGAAGGCGGGAGCTCTGGAAACACCATATATTTT. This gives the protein CASSEGGSSGNTIYF.

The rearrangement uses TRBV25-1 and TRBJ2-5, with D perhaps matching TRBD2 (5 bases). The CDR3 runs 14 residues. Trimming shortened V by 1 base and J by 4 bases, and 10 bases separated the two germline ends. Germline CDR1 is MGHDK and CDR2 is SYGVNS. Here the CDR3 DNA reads TGTGCCAGCAGTGAATTCGAAGGGAGAGAGACCCAGTACTTC. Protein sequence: CASSEFEGRETQYF. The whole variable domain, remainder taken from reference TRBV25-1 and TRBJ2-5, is EADIYQTPRYLVIGTGKKITLECSQTMGHDKMYWYQQDPGMELHLIHYSYGVNSTEKGDLSSESTVSRIRTEHFPLTLESARPSHTSQYLCASSEFEGRETQYFGPGTRLLVL.

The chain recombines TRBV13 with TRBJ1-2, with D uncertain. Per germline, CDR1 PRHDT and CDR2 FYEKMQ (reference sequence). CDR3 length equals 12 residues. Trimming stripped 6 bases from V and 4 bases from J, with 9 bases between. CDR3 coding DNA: TGTGCCAGCAGTGACTCAGCCTATGGCTACACCTTC. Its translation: CASSDSAYGYTF.

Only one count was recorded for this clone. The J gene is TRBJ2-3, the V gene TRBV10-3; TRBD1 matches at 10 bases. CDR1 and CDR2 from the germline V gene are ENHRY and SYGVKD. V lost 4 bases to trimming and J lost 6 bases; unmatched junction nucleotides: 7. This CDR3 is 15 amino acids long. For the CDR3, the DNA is TGTGCCATCAGTGGGACAGGGGGTGTTTCCGATACGCAGTATTTT. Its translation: CAISGTGGVSDTQYF.

CDR3 DNA sequence: TGTGCCAGCTCACCCAGCGGGAGGGACACAGATACGCAGTATTTT. Its translation: CASSPSGRDTDTQYF. The gene calls are TRBV18 and TRBJ2-3, with 10 bases aligning to TRBD2. The germline gives CDR1 KGHSH, CDR2 LQKENI. Trimming took 3 bases from V and 2 from J; bases not matched to a gene: 2. This CDR3 is 15 amino acids long.